These 11 T cell receptor beta chains originate from one sample sequenced in a study of tissue T cells after allogeneic stem cell transplantation. TCRdb's table, derived via immunoSEQ multiplex PCR, lists solely in-frame clones and lacks some. The table shows some 7,900 clones, with approximately 80% occurring only once. The material sequenced was skin, taken at autopsy. These receptors were obtained from a male patient aged 60 or older with steroid-refractory graft-versus-host disease after an allogeneic stem cell transplant. Certain T cells may be donor cells from the graft.

The V and J genes are TRBV7-9 and TRBJ2-1, with 13 bases fitting TRBD2. The V and J ends lost 5 bases and 8 bases, in that order; junction bases with no gene match: 6. The V gene's germline CDR1 is SEHNR and CDR2 FQNEAQ (reference sequence). The CDR3 has 15 residues. The CDR3 loop is CASSHGLAGADEQFF. The CDR3 DNA follows: TGTGCCAGCAGCCATGGACTAGCGGGAGCCGATGAGCAGTTCTTC.

This chain links TRBV19 with TRBJ2-7; D unresolved. Germline lookup yields CDR1 LNHDA and CDR2 SQIVND (reference sequence). The CDR3 has 16 amino acids. Trimming took off 3 bases at V and 3 bases at J, with 18 bases between the two ends. The CDR3 DNA reads as TGTGCCAGTAGTATCTCGGGCTTTACACACAACTACGAGCAGTACTTC. Encoded protein: CASSISGFTHNYEQYF.

J is TRBJ2-7 and V is TRBV4-3; D is possibly TRBD1 (5 bases). This CDR3 has 14 residues. Germline V lookup: CDR1 LGHNA, CDR2 YSLEER. V shed 4 bases and J shed 1 base, with 11 bases lying between them. For the CDR3, the DNA is TGCGCCAGCAGCCGGGGCAGGTCGTCCTACGAGCAGTACTTC. As protein: CASSRGRSSYEQYF.

V gene TRBV25-1 combines with J gene TRBJ2-7, with a weak D call TRBD1 (6 bases). Trimming pared 1 base from V and 3 bases from J, leaving 10 bases between. The length of the CDR3 is 14 residues. Germline CDR1 and CDR2: MGHDK and SYGVNS. The CDR3 here is CASSEWWTDYEQYF. The CDR3 coding sequence is TGTGCCAGCAGTGAATGGTGGACAGACTACGAGCAGTACTTC.

The J gene is TRBJ1-1, the V gene TRBV7-9; D remains unclear. The ends were cut back, 1 base at V and 10 bases at J, with 7 bases in the middle. Germline assignment: CDR1 SEHNR and CDR2 FQNEAQ (reference sequence). The CDR3 contains 11 residues. This CDR3 reads CASSLETSAFF. The CDR3 DNA reads as TGTGCCAGCAGCTTAGAGACGTCAGCTTTCTTT.

The chain uses TRBV25-1 and TRBJ1-6; D call uncertain. The CDR3 runs 13 residues. V was shortened by 1 base and J by 9 bases, with 7 bases between the two germline ends. Per germline, CDR1 MGHDK and CDR2 SYGVNS. CDR3 protein: CASSELVSSPLHF. The CDR3 bases are TGTGCCAGCAGTGAATTGGTCAGTTCACCCCTCCACTTT.

The V and J genes are TRBV27 and TRBJ2-7; D could derive from TRBD1 or TRBD2 (5 bases each). The CDR3 has 15 amino acids. Germline V gene lookup returns CDR1 MNHEY and CDR2 SMNVEV (reference sequence). V lost 6 bases and J lost 6, with 21 bases in between. The CDR3 is CASSPGAGGSSEQYF. The CDR3, as DNA: TGTGCCAGCAGCCCCGGAGCTGGGGGTTCGTCCGAGCAGTACTTC.

The V gene is TRBV24-1, the J gene TRBJ2-7; D ambiguous. The CDR3 totals 13 residues. Trimming left V 3 bases short and J 4 bases short, with 9 bases between. The V gene's germline CDR1 is KGHDR and CDR2 SFDVKD. The CDR3 loop reads CATSDGGGYEQYF. The CDR3 DNA sequence: TGTGCCACCAGTGATGGCGGTGGATACGAGCAGTACTTC.

The chain couples TRBV30 to TRBJ1-1; 7 nucleotides line up with TRBD1. The CDR3 runs to 11 residues. Germline CDR1 is GTSNPN and CDR2 is SVGIG (reference sequence). With 4 bases clipped from V and 5 bases from J, the junction kept 1 base outside the gene matches. CDR3 loop: CAWNRGTEAFF. The DNA for the CDR3 is TGTGCCTGGAACAGGGGAACTGAAGCTTTCTTT.

The chain employs TRBV7-9 and TRBJ1-1; D is perhaps TRBD1 (6 bases). The CDR3 has 16 amino acids. Germline V gives CDR1 SEHNR, CDR2 FQNEAQ (reference sequence). Deletions cut 5 bases from V and 2 bases from J, with 18 bases between. This CDR3 is CASSHKTWTVNTEAFF. The CDR3 bases are TGTGCCAGCAGCCACAAAACTTGGACAGTTAACACTGAAGCTTTCTTT. The full variable domain, completed using reference TRBV7-9 and TRBJ1-1, is DTGVSQNPRHKITKRGQNVTFRCDPISEHNRLYWYRQTLGQGPEFLTYFQNEAQLEKSRLLSDRFSAERPKGSFSTLEIQRTEQGDSAMYLCASSHKTWTVNTEAFFGQGTRLTVV.

This chain links TRBV6-1 with TRBJ1-2, with TRBD1 matching 8 bases. Germline values: CDR1 MNHNS, CDR2 SASEGT. Unmatched junction bases numbered 13, after V lost 4 bases and J lost 6 bases. This CDR3 has 16 amino acids. The DNA for the CDR3 is TGTGCCAGCAGTGCCTACAGGGGGTCGGCAATCGATGGCTACACCTTC. This gives the protein CASSAYRGSAIDGYTF.